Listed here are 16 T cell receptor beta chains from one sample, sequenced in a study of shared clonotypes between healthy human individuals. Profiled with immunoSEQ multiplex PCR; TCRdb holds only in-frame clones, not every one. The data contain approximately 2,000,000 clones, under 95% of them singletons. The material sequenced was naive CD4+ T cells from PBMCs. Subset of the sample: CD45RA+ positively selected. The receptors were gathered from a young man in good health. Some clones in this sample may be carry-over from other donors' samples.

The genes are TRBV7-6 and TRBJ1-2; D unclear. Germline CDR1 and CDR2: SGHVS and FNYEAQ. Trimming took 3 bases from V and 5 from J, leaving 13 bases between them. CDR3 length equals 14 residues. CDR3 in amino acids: CASSLRDLEYGYTF. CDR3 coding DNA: TGTGCCAGCAGCTTGCGGGATCTCGAATATGGCTACACCTTC.

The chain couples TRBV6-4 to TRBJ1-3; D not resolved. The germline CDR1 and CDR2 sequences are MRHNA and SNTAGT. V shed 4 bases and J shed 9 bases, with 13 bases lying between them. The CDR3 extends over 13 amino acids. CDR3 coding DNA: TGTGCCAGCAGTGTAAAGGGCGGGGTCACCATATATTTT. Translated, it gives CASSVKGGVTIYF.

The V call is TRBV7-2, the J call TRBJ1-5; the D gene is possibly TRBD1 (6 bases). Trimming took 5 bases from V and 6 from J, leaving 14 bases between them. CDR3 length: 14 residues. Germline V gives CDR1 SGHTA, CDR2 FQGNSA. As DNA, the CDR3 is TGTGCCAGCAGCCCAAACAGGGCCAGTCAGCCCCAGCATTTT. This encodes CASSPNRASQPQHF.

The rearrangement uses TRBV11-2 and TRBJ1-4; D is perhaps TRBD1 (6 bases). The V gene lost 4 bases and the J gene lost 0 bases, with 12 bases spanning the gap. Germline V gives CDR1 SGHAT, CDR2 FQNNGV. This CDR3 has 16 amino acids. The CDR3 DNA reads TGTGCCAGCAGCTCAGGACAGCCTACAACTAATGAAAAACTGTTTTTT. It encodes CASSSGQPTTNEKLFF.

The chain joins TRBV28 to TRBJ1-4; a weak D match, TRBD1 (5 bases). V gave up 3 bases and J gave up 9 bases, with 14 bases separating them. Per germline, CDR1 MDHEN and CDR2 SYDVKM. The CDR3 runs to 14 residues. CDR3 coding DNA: TGTGCCAGCAGTTTGCAGGGCTTTGTGAAAAAACTGTTTTTT. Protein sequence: CASSLQGFVKKLFF.

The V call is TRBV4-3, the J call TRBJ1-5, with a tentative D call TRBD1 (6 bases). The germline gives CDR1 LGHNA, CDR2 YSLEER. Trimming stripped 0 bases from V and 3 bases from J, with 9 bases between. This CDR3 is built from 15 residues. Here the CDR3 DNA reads TGCGCCAGCAGCCAAGATAGGGGGACCAATCAGCCCCAGCATTTT. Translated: CASSQDRGTNQPQHF.

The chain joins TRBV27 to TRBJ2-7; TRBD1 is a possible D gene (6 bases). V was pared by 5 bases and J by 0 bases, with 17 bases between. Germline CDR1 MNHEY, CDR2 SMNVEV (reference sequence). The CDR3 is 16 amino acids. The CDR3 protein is CASSLKTGYVSYEQYF. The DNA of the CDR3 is TGTGCCAGCAGTCTCAAGACAGGTTATGTCTCCTACGAGCAGTACTTC.

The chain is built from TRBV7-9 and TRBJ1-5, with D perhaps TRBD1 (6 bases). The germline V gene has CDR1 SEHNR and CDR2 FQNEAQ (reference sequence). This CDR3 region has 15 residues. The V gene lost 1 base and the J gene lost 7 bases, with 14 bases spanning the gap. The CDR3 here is CASSLERGAGQPQHF. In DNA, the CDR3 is TGTGCCAGCAGCTTAGAGCGGGGGGCAGGACAGCCCCAGCATTTT. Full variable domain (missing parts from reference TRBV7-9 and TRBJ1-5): DTGVSQNPRHKITKRGQNVTFRCDPISEHNRLYWYRQTLGQGPEFLTYFQNEAQLEKSRLLSDRFSAERPKGSFSTLEIQRTEQGDSAMYLCASSLERGAGQPQHFGDGTRLSIL.

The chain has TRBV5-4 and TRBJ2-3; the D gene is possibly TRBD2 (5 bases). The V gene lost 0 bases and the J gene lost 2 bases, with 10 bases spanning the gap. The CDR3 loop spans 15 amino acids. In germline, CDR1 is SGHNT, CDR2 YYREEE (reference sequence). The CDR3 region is CASSLAATTTDTQYF. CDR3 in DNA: TGTGCCAGCAGCTTGGCCGCGACTACCACAGATACGCAGTATTTT.

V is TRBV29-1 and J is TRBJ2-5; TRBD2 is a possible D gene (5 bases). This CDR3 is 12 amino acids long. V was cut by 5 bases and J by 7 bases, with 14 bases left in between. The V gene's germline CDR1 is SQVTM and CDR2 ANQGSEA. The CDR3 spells CSVRKDAGTQYF. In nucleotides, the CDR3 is TGCAGCGTTCGTAAGGATGCGGGGACCCAGTACTTC.

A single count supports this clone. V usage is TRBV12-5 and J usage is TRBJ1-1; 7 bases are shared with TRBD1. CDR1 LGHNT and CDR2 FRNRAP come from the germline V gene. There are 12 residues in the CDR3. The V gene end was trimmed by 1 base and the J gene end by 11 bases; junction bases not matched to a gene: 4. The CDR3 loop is CASGLEGAPAFF. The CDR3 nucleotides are TGTGCTAGTGGTTTGGAGGGGGCACCGGCTTTCTTT.

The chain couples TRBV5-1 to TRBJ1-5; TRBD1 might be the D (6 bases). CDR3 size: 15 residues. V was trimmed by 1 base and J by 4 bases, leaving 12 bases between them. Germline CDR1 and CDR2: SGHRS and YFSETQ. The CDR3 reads CASSLLGQLNQPQHF. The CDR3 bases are TGCGCCAGCAGCTTGCTGGGACAACTTAATCAGCCCCAGCATTTT.

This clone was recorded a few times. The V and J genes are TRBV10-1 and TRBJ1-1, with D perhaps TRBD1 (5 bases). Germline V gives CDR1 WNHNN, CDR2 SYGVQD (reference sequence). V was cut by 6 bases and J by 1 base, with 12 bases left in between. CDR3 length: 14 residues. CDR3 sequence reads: CASRIDRENTEAFF. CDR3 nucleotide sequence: TGCGCCAGCAGGATAGACAGAGAGAACACTGAAGCTTTCTTT.

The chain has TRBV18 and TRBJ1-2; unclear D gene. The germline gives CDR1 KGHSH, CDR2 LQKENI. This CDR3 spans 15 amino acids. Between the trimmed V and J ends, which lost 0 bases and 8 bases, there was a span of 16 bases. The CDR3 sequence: CASSPPEGPRVGYTF. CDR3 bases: TGTGCCAGCTCACCACCGGAGGGCCCGAGGGTGGGCTACACCTTC.

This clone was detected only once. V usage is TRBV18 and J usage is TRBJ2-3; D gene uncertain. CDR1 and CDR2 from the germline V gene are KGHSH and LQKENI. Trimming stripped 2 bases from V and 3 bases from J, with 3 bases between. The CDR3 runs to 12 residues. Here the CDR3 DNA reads TGTGCCAGCTCACCAATGACAGATACGCAGTATTTT. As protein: CASSPMTDTQYF.

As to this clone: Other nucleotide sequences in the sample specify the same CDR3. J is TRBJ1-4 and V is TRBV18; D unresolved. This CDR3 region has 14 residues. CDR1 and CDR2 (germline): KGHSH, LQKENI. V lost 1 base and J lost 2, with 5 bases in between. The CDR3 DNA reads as TGTGCCAGCTCACCACGTAGGACTAATGAAAAACTGTTTTTT. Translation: CASSPRRTNEKLFF.